A selection of T cell receptor beta chains follows, all from one sample in a study of blood T cell repertoires in COVID-19. Assay used: immunoSEQ multiplex PCR; TCRdb lists only in-frame clones, some missing. The data show just over 75,000 clones, 75% to 90% seen once. Input material: peripheral blood. These receptors originate from a man between 60 and 70 years old with active or convalescent COVID-19. The CDR3 runs from the conserved cysteine through the conserved F or W. The order of the fields is CDR3 protein, CDR3 DNA, J gene, clone size, V gene, D gene. A D gene is named only where the DNA matches it firmly. Part of the rows lack a size; the others show once, few, many or a class for expanded clones.

CDR3aa: CASSLRYSYEQYF
CDR3nt: TGTGCCAGCAGTCTCCGGTACAGTTACGAGCAGTACTTC
j_gene: TRBJ2-7
abundance: few
v_gene: TRBV6-5
d_gene: .

CDR3aa: CASSLDLASTDTQYF
CDR3nt: TGTGCCAGCAGCTTAGATCTGGCCAGCACAGATACGCAGTATTTT
j_gene: TRBJ2-3
abundance: .
v_gene: TRBV11-2
d_gene: .

CDR3aa: CASSLGAGEGEKLFF
CDR3nt: TGTGCCAGCAGCTTAGGTGCGGGGGAGGGGGAAAAACTGTTTTTT
j_gene: TRBJ1-4
abundance: once
v_gene: TRBV7-2
d_gene: .

CDR3aa: CAIRPGQGGGYTF
CDR3nt: TGTGCCATCAGACCCGGACAGGGAGGAGGCTACACCTTC
j_gene: TRBJ1-2
abundance: .
v_gene: TRBV10-3
d_gene: TRBD1

CDR3aa: CATSRGGLATVDGYTF
CDR3nt: TGTGCCACCAGCAGAGGGGGTCTAGCAACAGTCGATGGCTACACCTTC
j_gene: TRBJ1-2
abundance: .
v_gene: TRBV15
d_gene: .

CDR3aa: CSVARNSNQPQHF
CDR3nt: TGCAGCGTTGCTCGTAATAGCAATCAGCCCCAGCATTTT
j_gene: TRBJ1-5
abundance: .
v_gene: TRBV29-1
d_gene: .

CDR3aa: CAIRESAGTGNTEAFF
CDR3nt: TGTGCCATACGTGAGTCGGCCGGAACAGGGAACACTGAAGCTTTCTTT
j_gene: TRBJ1-1
abundance: .
v_gene: TRBV10-3
d_gene: .

CDR3aa: CASSPEGAEANEKLFF
CDR3nt: TGTGCCAGCAGCCCCGAGGGGGCAGAGGCTAATGAAAAACTGTTTTTT
j_gene: TRBJ1-4
abundance: .
v_gene: TRBV11-2
d_gene: TRBD1

CDR3aa: CASSSSTNEKLFF
CDR3nt: TGTGCCAGCAGCTCTTCAACTAATGAAAAACTGTTTTTT
j_gene: TRBJ1-4
abundance: .
v_gene: TRBV7-9
d_gene: .

CDR3aa: CATSATNTGELFF
CDR3nt: TGTGCCACCAGTGCTACGAACACCGGGGAGCTGTTTTTT
j_gene: TRBJ2-2
abundance: once
v_gene: TRBV24-1
d_gene: .